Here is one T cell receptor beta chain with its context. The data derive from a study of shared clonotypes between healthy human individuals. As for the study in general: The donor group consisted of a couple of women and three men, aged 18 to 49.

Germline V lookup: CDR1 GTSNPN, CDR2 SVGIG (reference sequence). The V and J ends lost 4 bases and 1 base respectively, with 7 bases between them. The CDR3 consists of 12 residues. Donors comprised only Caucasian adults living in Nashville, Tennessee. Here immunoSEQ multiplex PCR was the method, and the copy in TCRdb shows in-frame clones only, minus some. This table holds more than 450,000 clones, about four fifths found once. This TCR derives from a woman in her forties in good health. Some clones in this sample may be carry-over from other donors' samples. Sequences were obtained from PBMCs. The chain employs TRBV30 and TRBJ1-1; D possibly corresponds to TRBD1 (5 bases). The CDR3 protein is CAWKGQNTEAFF. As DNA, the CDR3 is TGTGCCTGGAAGGGGCAGAACACTGAAGCTTTCTTT.